A selection of T cell receptor beta chains follows, all from one sample in a study of blood T cell repertoires in COVID-19. Profiling relied on immunoSEQ multiplex PCR, and the TCRdb table lists in-frame clones only, not all of them. Of around 150,000 clones listed, over 70% were seen once; the top ten hold 2.8%. The sample consisted of peripheral blood. The receptors originated from a man between 65 and 85 years old with acute or convalescent COVID-19. Each CDR3 is given with its conserved first and last residue. D genes are given only for firm matches. For some rows the clone size is stated as once, few or many, or as a class when expanded; others skip it.

clone_size	v_call	d_call	j_call	cdr3_nt	cdr3_aa
.	TRBV4-2	TRBD2	TRBJ2-5	TGTGCCAGCAGCCCCCGGGGGGGGGAAGTAGAGACCCAGTACTTC	CASSPRGGEVETQYF
.	TRBV11-2	TRBD2	TRBJ2-1	TGTGCCAGCAGCTTGACGGCGGGAGACAATGAGCAGTTCTTC	CASSLTAGDNEQFF
.	TRBV9	TRBD2	TRBJ2-2	TGTGCCAGCAGCGACGGGACTAGCGGGGCCGGGGAGCTGTTTTTT	CASSDGTSGAGELFF
many	TRBV23-1	.	TRBJ1-2	TGCGCCAGCAGTCAACGGTCATACTATGGCTACACCTTC	CASSQRSYYGYTF
.	TRBV7-9	TRBD1	TRBJ1-2	TGTGCCAGCAGCTTAGGGCAGACGCGGGACAGCAGCTATGGCTACACCTTC	CASSLGQTRDSSYGYTF
.	TRBV13	TRBD2	TRBJ2-2	TGTGCCAGCAGCTTTTTGCGGGAGGTCGCCGGGGAGCTGTTTTTT	CASSFLREVAGELFF
.	TRBV19	TRBD1	TRBJ2-2	TGTGCCAGTACCGGGACAGGGGGAAAGTGGGGGGAGCTGTTTTTT	CASTGTGGKWGELFF
once	TRBV11-2	.	TRBJ2-1	TGTGCCAGCAGCTTAAGGGGGTCCCCATGGAATGAGCAGTTCTTC	CASSLRGSPWNEQFF
.	TRBV10-3	TRBD1	TRBJ2-5	TGTGCCATCAGTGGTGGACAGGGCGGAGAGACCCAGTACTTC	CAISGGQGGETQYF
.	TRBV6-2/TRBV6-3	TRBD1	TRBJ1-6	TGTGCCAGCAGTGACAGGGGAGGTAATTCACCCCTCCACTTT	CASSDRGGNSPLHF
.	TRBV3-1/TRBV3-2	.	TRBJ2-1	TGTGCCAGCAGCCAGGACGGGGGACCATACAATGAGCAGTTCTTC	CASSQDGGPYNEQFF
once	TRBV6-5	.	TRBJ2-7	TGTGCCAGCCCTGGCGGTCCGTTGCTAGACGAGCAGTACTTC	CASPGGPLLDEQYF
.	TRBV7-6	.	TRBJ2-5	TGTGCCAGCAGCTTATTCCGGGACCAAGAGACCCAGTACTTC	CASSLFRDQETQYF
.	TRBV6-6	.	TRBJ1-2	TGTGCCAGCAGCCCCGGTGGCGGGGCCCTTAACACCTTC	CASSPGGGALNTF
.	TRBV15	.	TRBJ1-5	TGTGCCACCAGCAGAACCGACTTTGGGAGCAATCAGCCCCAGCATTTT	CATSRTDFGSNQPQHF
.	TRBV5-1	.	TRBJ2-1	TGCGCCAGCAGCTTTGAAAGGACAGAGCAGTTCTTC	CASSFERTEQFF
.	TRBV7-6	TRBD1	TRBJ1-1	TGTGCCAGCAGCCGAATGACAGGGGGCAACACTGAAGCTTTCTTT	CASSRMTGGNTEAFF
.	TRBV11-2	.	TRBJ1-1	TGTGCCAGCAGCTTAGTTCGTCGCACTGAAGCTTTCTTT	CASSLVRRTEAFF
.	TRBV19	TRBD2	TRBJ2-3	TGTGCCAGTAGGACTAGCGGCACAGATACGCAGTATTTT	CASRTSGTDTQYF
.	TRBV30	TRBD2	TRBJ2-3	TGTGCCTGGACAAGCGGGAGGCAGGTGACAGATACGCAGTATTTT	CAWTSGRQVTDTQYF
once	TRBV5-4	.	TRBJ2-2	TGTGCCAGCAGCCCGGGACTGACGAAAGGCGGGGAGCTGTTTTTT	CASSPGLTKGGELFF
once	TRBV7-2	TRBD2	TRBJ2-7	TGTGCCAGCAGCTTAGCGATTAGCGGGGGGCACGAGCAGTACTTC	CASSLAISGGHEQYF
.	TRBV5-1	.	TRBJ2-7	TGCGCCAGCAGCGAGGGCTACGAGCAGTACTTC	CASSEGYEQYF
few	TRBV28	.	TRBJ2-1	TGTGCCAGCAACTTCAAAAGCGCGAACTCCTACAATGAGCAGTTCTTC	CASNFKSANSYNEQFF
.	TRBV10-3	.	TRBJ2-1	TGTGCCATCAGTGAGTCGATAACAGGAACCTACAATGAGCAGTTCTTC	CAISESITGTYNEQFF
.	TRBV5-1	.	TRBJ1-5	TGCGCCAGCAGCTTGGGCGGGGAGGTAAATCAGCCCCAGCATTTT	CASSLGGEVNQPQHF
.	TRBV27	.	TRBJ1-2	TGTGCCAGCAGGGGGGGGACTAACTATGGCTACACCTTC	CASRGGTNYGYTF
once	TRBV7-7	TRBD2	TRBJ2-2	TGTGCTAGCAGCCCCCGACTAGCGGGCTCCGGGGAGCTGTTTTTT	CASSPRLAGSGELFF
.	TRBV2	.	TRBJ2-4	TGTGCCAGCAGTGAGTTCTGGACACCCAAAAACATTCAGTACTTC	CASSEFWTPKNIQYF
.	TRBV9	TRBD1	TRBJ2-1	TGTGCCAGCAGCGAGACAGGGAACGTCGACAATGAGCAGTTCTTC	CASSETGNVDNEQFF
.	TRBV7-2	.	TRBJ2-7	TGTGCCAGCAGCAAAACAGGCAAAGGGTCATCGACGGGCTACGAGCAGTACTTC	CASSKTGKGSSTGYEQYF
.	TRBV2	TRBD1	TRBJ2-1	TGTGCCAGCAATGGACAGGACCACAATGAGCAGTTCTTC	CASNGQDHNEQFF
.	TRBV6-2/TRBV6-3	TRBD1	TRBJ1-1	TGTGCCAGCAGCGAATTGGGAACAGGGGGAAGAGAAGCTTTCTTT	CASSELGTGGREAFF
.	TRBV24-1	TRBD1	TRBJ2-1	TGTGCCACCAGTGATACCCAAGCCGGGACAGGGGGCCTTAATGAGCAGTTCTTC	CATSDTQAGTGGLNEQFF
.	TRBV5-1	.	TRBJ1-1	TGCGCCAGCAGCTTGGACAGGGCTGGAGCTTTCTTT	CASSLDRAGAFF
.	TRBV7-9	TRBD1	TRBJ2-2	TGTGCCAGCAGCCCGGGACAGGGTGACACCGGGGAGCTGTTTTTT	CASSPGQGDTGELFF
few	TRBV4-2	.	TRBJ1-1	TGTGCCAGCAGACTCAGGGACCGGGAGACTGAAGCTTTCTTT	CASRLRDRETEAFF
.	TRBV28	TRBD1	TRBJ1-5	TGTGCCAGCCTAAATACAGGGGGTGGCAATCAGCCCCAGCATTTT	CASLNTGGGNQPQHF
.	TRBV5-1	.	TRBJ1-3	TGCGCCAGCAGCTTGGTGGCCAGCGAGTCCGGAAACACCATATATTTT	CASSLVASESGNTIYF
.	TRBV7-6	.	TRBJ1-3	TGTGCCAGCAGCTTAGCGGCAGGGGTAGTAAACACCATATATTTT	CASSLAAGVVNTIYF
.	TRBV6-1	.	TRBJ2-4	TGTGCCAGCAGTGAAATCTCGGGAGCCAAAAACATTCAGTACTTC	CASSEISGAKNIQYF
.	TRBV6-5	.	TRBJ2-3	TGTGCCAGCCAACTTTGGGGGGGGCAAGATACGCAGTATTTT	CASQLWGGQDTQYF
many	TRBV7-3	TRBD2	TRBJ2-2	TGTGCCAGCAGCTTAAACCAGCGGGGTAACACCGGGGAGCTGTTTTTT	CASSLNQRGNTGELFF
.	TRBV29-1	TRBD1	TRBJ1-1	TGCAGCGTCAGGGACAGCGAAGCTTTCTTT	CSVRDSEAFF
.	TRBV12-3/TRBV12-4	TRBD1	TRBJ1-6	TGTGCCAGCAGGAGACAGGGGAATATTCCCCTCCACTTT	CASRRQGNIPLHF
.	TRBV5-1	TRBD2	TRBJ2-1	TGCGCCAGCAGCTTGGGGCTAGCGGGAGTTGTTTACAATGAGCAGTTCTTC	CASSLGLAGVVYNEQFF